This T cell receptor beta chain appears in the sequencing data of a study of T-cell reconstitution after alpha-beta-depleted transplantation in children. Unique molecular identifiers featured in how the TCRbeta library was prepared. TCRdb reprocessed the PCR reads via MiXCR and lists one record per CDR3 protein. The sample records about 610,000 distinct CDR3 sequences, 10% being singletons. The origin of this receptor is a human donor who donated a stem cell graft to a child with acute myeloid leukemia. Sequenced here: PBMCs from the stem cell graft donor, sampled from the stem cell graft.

The chain's CDR3 is CSVDRATRGEQYF. CDR3 bases: TGCAGCGTTGATCGGGCCACCCGGGGGGAGCAGTACTTC. The chain uses TRBV29-1 and TRBJ2-7; D possibly corresponds to TRBD2 (6 bases). CDR1 is SQVTM and CDR2 is ANQGSEA in the germline V gene. The ends were cut back, 3 bases at V and 7 bases at J, with 16 bases in the middle. The CDR3 length is 13 residues.